This TCR beta chain is from a study of response to subunit inactivated influenza vaccine. Whole-study results and caveats: A suggestion made by the authors is that each seasonal influenza vaccination recruits few new T cells.

Details on this clonotype: The antigen remains undetermined.

With V trimmed by 7 bases and J by 5 bases, 11 bases remained unmatched. The germline gives CDR1 SNHLY, CDR2 FYNNEI. The CDR3 loop spans 14 amino acids. TCRdb reprocessed the RT-PCR reads via MiXCR and lists one record per CDR3 protein. This table has about 700,000 distinct CDR3 sequences, 14% appearing once. The sequence was collected from a man aged 50-60 years who received an inactivated influenza vaccine. The gene calls are TRBV2 and TRBJ2-7; 7 bases agree with TRBD1. Specimen: PBMCs from blood, collected about 14 days before vaccination. The CDR3 bases are TGTGCCAGCAACTCTGGGACAGCGACGAACGAGCAGTACTTC. Its protein is CASNSGTATNEQYF.